What follows are 31 T cell receptor beta chains derived from one specimen sequenced in a study of T cells in Graves' hyperthyroidism and ophthalmopathy. RNA transcripts served as the template for amplifying TCR beta CDR3 regions. The HTBI set primed first-round TCR CDR3 RT-PCR. TCRdb re-derived calls from the multiplex PCR reads in MiXCR, one entry per CDR3 protein. The profile covers around 300,000 distinct CDR3 sequences, with about 14% appearing a single time and 7.8% taken by the ten largest. The sample comprised blood. All receptors come from a woman in her 30s with Graves' hyperthyroidism that later progressed to Graves' ophthalmopathy.

V and J are TRBV4-1 and TRBJ2-3, with a weak D call TRBD1 (6 bases). Trimming left V 4 bases short and J 2 bases short, with 16 bases between. Germline V lookup: CDR1 MGHRA, CDR2 YSYEKL. The length of the CDR3 is 16 residues. The CDR3 DNA sequence: TGCGCCAGCAGCCGGAACCTTGGACAGTACACAGATACGCAGTATTTT. As protein: CASSRNLGQYTDTQYF.

This clonotype was detected ten times or more. V usage is TRBV3-1 and J usage is TRBJ1-6; no firm D call. Germline V CDR1 and CDR2: LGHDT, YNNKEL (reference sequence). With 4 bases removed from V and 6 bases from J, the gap between germline ends came to 7 bases. CDR3 length: 13 residues. CDR3 region: CASSLDRNSPLHF. In DNA form, the CDR3 reads TGTGCCAGCAGCCTGGACCGTAATTCACCCCTCCACTTT.

This clonotype was seen many times. This rearrangement joins TRBV7-9 to TRBJ1-6; TRBD1 is a possible D gene (6 bases). Trimming cost V 5 bases and J 9 bases, with 17 bases left between them. The germline V gene encodes CDR1 SEHNR and CDR2 FQNEAQ (reference sequence). This CDR3 has 15 residues. The CDR3 reads CASSRPTGAASPLHF. The CDR3 DNA follows: TGTGCCAGCAGCCGCCCTACGGGGGCGGCTTCACCCCTCCACTTT.

The chain links TRBV10-1 to TRBJ2-1; perhaps D is TRBD1 or TRBD2 (5 bases each). The CDR3 is made up of 15 amino acids. V dropped 9 bases and J dropped 8 bases, with 23 bases sitting between them. Germline V CDR1 and CDR2: WNHNN, SYGVQD (reference sequence). Here the CDR3 reads CASFPGSTGRDEQFF. The CDR3 DNA reads as TGCGCCAGTTTTCCAGGGTCCACGGGGCGCGATGAGCAGTTCTTC.

Comment on this clonotype: Just one base apart from a much larger clone, this may be a read error. V gene TRBV6-1 combines with J gene TRBJ2-1; possible D gene TRBD2, 6 bases. V was pared by 10 bases and J by 6 bases, with 22 bases between. Germline lookup yields CDR1 MNHNS and CDR2 SASEGT. This CDR3 region has 15 residues. The CDR3, as DNA: TGTGCCACGGAGGGTACAGTCGGCCCTAGCAATGAGCAGTTCTTC. Translating gives CATEGTVGPSNEQFF.

This clonotype was counted ten times or more. This chain links TRBV6-1 with TRBJ2-1, with D possibly matching TRBD2 (5 bases). Trimming cost V 6 bases and J 6 bases, with 9 bases left between them. The V gene's germline CDR1 is MNHNS and CDR2 SASEGT. The CDR3 totals 12 residues. For the CDR3, the DNA is TGTGCCAGCAGCGACACTAGCAATGAGCAGTTCTTC. Translating gives CASSDTSNEQFF.

This clonotype was detected ten times or more. V usage is TRBV3-1 and J usage is TRBJ2-1, with TRBD1 as a possible D gene (7 bases). The CDR3 is 16 amino acids. The V gene's germline CDR1 is LGHDT and CDR2 YNNKEL (reference sequence). The ends were cut back, 1 base at V and 2 bases at J, with 12 bases in the middle. CDR3 protein: CASSQGGGTAYNEQFF. The DNA for the CDR3 is TGTGCCAGCAGCCAAGGCGGCGGGACAGCCTACAATGAGCAGTTCTTC.

This clonotype showed up many times. This sequence joins TRBV2 and TRBJ2-4; D not resolved. V gave up 6 bases and J gave up 0 bases, with 6 bases separating them. The CDR3 totals 13 residues. Germline CDR1 reads SNHLY; CDR2 reads FYNNEI. CDR3 bases: TGTGCCAGCAGGGCACCAGCCAAAAACATTCAGTACTTC. Residues: CASRAPAKNIQYF.

The chain joins TRBV7-9 to TRBJ2-5, with a tentative D call TRBD2 (6 bases). There are 15 residues in the CDR3. V was trimmed by 6 bases and J by 4 bases, leaving 18 bases between them. Germline V lookup: CDR1 SEHNR, CDR2 FQNEAQ (reference sequence). CDR3 nucleotide sequence: TGTGCCAGCAGTTGGGCGGGGAACCCGAGAGAGACCCAGTACTTC. This gives the protein CASSWAGNPRETQYF.

In this sample, this clonotype turned up many times. The genes are TRBV7-9 and TRBJ1-1; D is unresolved. The CDR3 runs to 12 residues. Germline values: CDR1 SEHNR, CDR2 FQNEAQ (reference sequence). With 4 bases removed from V and 1 base from J, the gap between germline ends came to 4 bases. CDR3 residues: CASSWKNTEAFF. In DNA form, the CDR3 reads TGTGCCAGCAGCTGGAAGAACACTGAAGCTTTCTTT.

V is TRBV6-1 and J is TRBJ2-7; D is unclear. Germline lookup yields CDR1 MNHNS and CDR2 SASEGT. V shed 6 bases and J shed 2 bases, with 8 bases lying between them. This CDR3 comprises 12 residues. Here the CDR3 reads CASSRSPYEQYF. CDR3 DNA: TGTGCCAGCAGCCGCTCCCCCTACGAGCAGTACTTC.

In this sample, this clonotype turned up many times. This sequence joins TRBV4-1 and TRBJ2-3, with D perhaps TRBD1 (5 bases). Per the germline V gene, CDR1 is MGHRA and CDR2 is YSYEKL. The CDR3 is 17 residues long. Trimming removed 0 bases at V and 2 bases at J, with 15 bases between. The CDR3 coding sequence is TGCGCCAGCAGCCAAGATAGGGGCAACTTCGACACAGATACGCAGTATTTT. It translates to CASSQDRGNFDTDTQYF.

This clonotype was recorded at least ten times. The chain couples TRBV27 to TRBJ2-7; D is unresolved. CDR1 MNHEY and CDR2 SMNVEV come from the germline V gene (reference sequence). Trimming cost V 8 bases and J 4 bases, with 18 bases left between them. This CDR3 is 14 amino acids long. The CDR3 bases are TGTGCCAGCCAGCTTTCGGCGCTCTTTTACGAGCAGTACTTC. Its protein is CASQLSALFYEQYF.

This clonotype was counted ten times or more. The V and J genes are TRBV2 and TRBJ2-7, with D perhaps TRBD1 (7 bases). Trimming removed 7 bases from V and 5 bases from J, with 15 bases in between. Germline loops: CDR1 SNHLY, CDR2 FYNNEI. The CDR3 has 13 residues. DNA for the CDR3: TGTGCCAGCAACGCGGGACAGTCCCACGAGCAGTACTTC. Encoded protein: CASNAGQSHEQYF.

This clonotype has a count of ten or more. V and J are TRBV27 and TRBJ2-2; no definite D call. The germline V and J ends were trimmed by 4 bases and 3 bases, with 12 bases remaining between them. The CDR3 contains 15 residues. Germline CDR1 reads MNHEY; CDR2 reads SMNVEV (reference sequence). CDR3 loop: CASSSFPSDTGELFF. DNA for the CDR3: TGTGCCAGCAGTTCCTTCCCCTCGGACACCGGGGAGCTGTTTTTT.

This clonotype was seen at least ten times. This rearrangement joins TRBV12-3 or TRBV12-4 to TRBJ2-5; D is uncertain. This CDR3 comprises 13 residues. Between the trimmed V and J ends, which lost 3 bases and 2 bases, there was a span of 7 bases. The CDR3 DNA sequence: TGTGCCAGCAGTTTTGCTCTACAAGAGACCCAGTACTTC. Its protein product is CASSFALQETQYF.

This clonotype was counted ten times or more. The V gene is TRBV29-1, the J gene TRBJ1-2, with D uncertain. The CDR3 has 12 residues. V shed 1 base and J shed 4 bases, with 7 bases lying between them. CDR1 and CDR2 from the germline V gene are SQVTM and ANQGSEA. CDR3 in DNA: TGCAGCGTTGAAGCCCGACCCTATGGCTACACCTTC. It is translated as CSVEARPYGYTF.

The rearrangement uses TRBV4-2 and TRBJ2-7, with D tentatively TRBD1 or TRBD2 (6 bases each). The CDR3 runs 15 residues. The V gene lost 8 bases and the J gene lost 0 bases, with 17 bases spanning the gap. Looked up from germline, CDR1 is LGHNA and CDR2 is YNFKEQ. CDR3 loop: CASSGGLSDSYEQYF. CDR3 in DNA: TGTGCCAGCTCCGGGGGCTTATCCGACTCCTACGAGCAGTACTTC.

The genes are TRBV6-2 or TRBV6-3 and TRBJ2-1; D gene uncertain. The V and J ends lost 2 bases and 8 bases respectively, with 13 bases between them. Per germline, CDR1 MNHEY and CDR2 SVGEGT. The CDR3 is made up of 14 amino acids. The CDR3 DNA reads as TGTGCCAGCAGTTACCCTCAGTTTAGCTATGAGCAGTTCTTC. Translation: CASSYPQFSYEQFF.

The chain combines TRBV3-1 with TRBJ2-3, with 7 bases that match TRBD2. The V segment lost 0 bases and the J segment 0 bases; nucleotides outside the gene matches: 6. Germline CDR1 LGHDT, CDR2 YNNKEL (reference sequence). This CDR3 is built from 17 residues. The CDR3 here is CASSQEAPGGSTDTQYF. The CDR3, as DNA: TGTGCCAGCAGCCAAGAAGCGCCGGGGGGAAGCACAGATACGCAGTATTTT.

This clonotype was recorded at least ten times. The V call is TRBV12-3 or TRBV12-4, the J call TRBJ1-1; tentatively, D is TRBD1 (5 bases). Trimming removed 6 bases at V and 0 bases at J, with 14 bases between. CDR3 size: 15 residues. The CDR3: CASRDTGRVNTEAFF. CDR3 bases: TGTGCCAGCAGGGACACAGGCAGAGTGAACACTGAAGCTTTCTTT.

This clonotype was seen repeatedly, ten times or more. This chain links TRBV27 with TRBJ1-1; 9 nucleotides line up with TRBD1. V was pared by 5 bases and J by 3 bases, with 10 bases of the junction left unmatched. Germline V CDR1 and CDR2: MNHEY, SMNVEV (reference sequence). The CDR3 contains 16 residues. The CDR3 bases are TGTGCCAGCAGTCCCCTGGGACAGGGTGCGTACACTGAAGCTTTCTTT. It translates to CASSPLGQGAYTEAFF.

This clonotype was counted at least ten times. This sequence joins TRBV2 and TRBJ1-2, with D possibly being TRBD1 (6 bases). From germline, CDR1 is SNHLY and CDR2 FYNNEI. CDR3 length: 15 residues. CDR3 sequence: CASTSPSDRAYGYTF. In nucleotides, the CDR3 is TGTGCGTCGACCAGCCCATCGGACAGAGCCTATGGCTACACCTTC.

This clonotype has a single count. The chain carries TRBV9 and TRBJ1-3; D is undetermined. The ends were cut back, 0 bases at V and 2 bases at J, with 6 bases in the middle. The CDR3 sequence is 14 residues long. Germline CDR1 reads SGDLS; CDR2 reads YYNGEE. The CDR3 bases are TGTGCCAGCAGCGTAGTGGAGACTGGAAACACCATATATTTT. Protein sequence: CASSVVETGNTIYF.

This clonotype was counted at least ten times. The chain is built from TRBV3-1 and TRBJ2-7; D gene ambiguous. The CDR3 is made up of 14 amino acids. V gave up 2 bases and J gave up 5 bases, with 13 bases separating them. Germline V gene lookup returns CDR1 LGHDT and CDR2 YNNKEL (reference sequence). CDR3 DNA sequence: TGTGCCAGCAGCCAAACAGATAACGGCAACGAGCAGTACTTC. Amino acids: CASSQTDNGNEQYF.

This clonotype appeared once. The rearrangement joins TRBV12-3 or TRBV12-4 to TRBJ2-3, with a weak D call TRBD2 (6 bases). The CDR3 loop spans 17 amino acids. V lost 6 bases and J lost 1, with 20 bases in between. The CDR3 sequence: CASSRFAGTGCTDTQYF. The CDR3 region has the DNA TGTGCCAGCAGCCGTTTCGCCGGGACTGGATGCACAGATACGCAGTATTTT.

This clonotype has just a few counts. The chain joins TRBV9 to TRBJ2-1; D is possibly TRBD2 (5 bases). The CDR3 consists of 14 residues. Germline assignment: CDR1 SGDLS and CDR2 YYNGEE. V was shortened by 5 bases and J by 7 bases, with 16 bases between the two germline ends. The CDR3 protein is CASRSTAGGNEQFF. Here the CDR3 DNA reads TGTGCCAGCAGATCAACGGCGGGCGGAAATGAGCAGTTCTTC.

This clonotype turned up a few times. V usage is TRBV6-1 and J usage is TRBJ2-5, with D possibly TRBD1 on 8 matching bases. V dropped 5 bases and J dropped 4 bases, with 14 bases sitting between them. CDR1 is MNHNS and CDR2 is SASEGT in the germline V gene. The CDR3 runs to 14 residues. The CDR3 bases are TGTGCCAGCAGTTATTACAGGGGGGGAGAGACCCAGTACTTC. Encoded protein: CASSYYRGGETQYF.

This clonotype was detected a few times. The J gene is TRBJ2-6, the V gene TRBV20-1; D gene uncertain. V lost 3 bases to trimming and J lost 6 bases, with 9 bases between them. This CDR3 contains 13 residues. CDR1 and CDR2 (germline): DFQATT, SNEGSKA (reference sequence). The CDR3 protein is CSARSALANVLTF. CDR3 DNA sequence: TGCAGTGCTAGGAGTGCTCTGGCCAACGTCCTGACTTTC.

Turning to this clonotype: A much larger clone differs by one base, so this may be a read error. This CDR3 is missing its conserved last phenylalanine or tryptophan, likely due to a read error. The gene calls are TRBV12-3 or TRBV12-4 and TRBJ2-1; no clear D gene. The CDR3 has 11 residues. The CDR3 loop is CASSPHKEQFS. The CDR3 bases are TGTGCCAGCAGCCCCCACAAGGAGCAGTTCTCC.

This clonotype was observed many times. The rearrangement links TRBV12-3 or TRBV12-4 to TRBJ1-5; D uncertain. The V end was cut by 5 bases, the J end by 6 bases, with 8 bases between. The CDR3 runs 12 residues. CDR3 sequence (DNA): TGTGCCAGCAGTCTTACCGCTCAGCCCCAGCATTTT. Amino acid sequence: CASSLTAQPQHF.